This entry lists 26 T cell receptor beta chains sequenced from one sample in a study of siplizumab effects on memory and regulatory T cells. Sequencing used immunoSEQ multiplex PCR; TCRdb keeps in-frame clones, though not all of them. This table holds approximately 100,000 clones, around 93% found once. The sequencing sample was made of non-Treg CD4+ T cells sorted from blood. The receptors were sampled from a human donor in good health.

Comment on this clone: In the same sample, other DNA sequences code for this CDR3. V gene TRBV18 combines with J gene TRBJ2-2; D unresolved. V dropped 2 bases and J dropped 1 base, with 5 bases sitting between them. This CDR3 region has 14 residues. Per germline, CDR1 KGHSH and CDR2 LQKENI. Here the CDR3 reads CASSPERNTGELFF. The CDR3 bases are TGTGCCAGCTCACCAGAGCGGAACACCGGGGAGCTGTTTTTT.

This chain connects TRBV21-1 to TRBJ2-5; the table assigns TRBD1, which was not confirmed against the DNA. TRBV21-1 has pseudogene status. CDR3 size: 17 residues. For the CDR3, the DNA is TGTGCCAGCAGCAAAGTGAGGGTGACAGGGGGCGTCAAGACCCAGTACTTC. Its protein product is CASSKVRVTGGVKTQYF.

The chain links TRBV4-3 to TRBJ2-7; perhaps TRBD1 as D (6 bases). Trimming stripped 0 bases from V and 1 base from J, with 7 bases between. Germline loops: CDR1 LGHNA, CDR2 YSLEER. CDR3 length: 14 amino acids. The CDR3 sequence: CASSQEGTSYEQYF. Written as DNA, the CDR3 is TGCGCCAGCAGCCAAGAAGGGACATCCTACGAGCAGTACTTC.

Here the CDR3 DNA reads TGCGCCAGCAGCTTTCAAGGTTTCGGTAACTATGGCTACACCTTC. Its protein is CASSFQGFGNYGYTF. The chain employs TRBV5-1 and TRBJ1-2; no firm D call. The CDR3 consists of 15 residues. The V gene's germline CDR1 is SGHRS and CDR2 YFSETQ. V was cut by 2 bases and J by 1 base, with 12 bases left in between.

The V gene is TRBV5-6, the J gene TRBJ2-3, with D tentatively TRBD2 (6 bases). Germline-derived CDR1 and CDR2 are SGHDT and YYEEEE. This CDR3 is 16 amino acids long. Trimming pared 1 base from V and 2 bases from J, leaving 14 bases between. The CDR3 is CASSLRGTPNTDTQYF. The CDR3 DNA reads as TGTGCCAGCAGCTTGCGGGGGACTCCAAACACAGATACGCAGTATTTT.

The V and J genes are TRBV7-9 and TRBJ2-3, with D hard to call. Deletions cut 6 bases from V and 2 bases from J, with 18 bases between. The CDR3 sequence is 16 residues long. Germline-derived CDR1 and CDR2 are SEHNR and FQNEAQ (reference sequence). CDR3 sequence (DNA): TGTGCCAGCAGTCAAGGACCGCTCCCCTCCACAGATACGCAGTATTTT. Protein product: CASSQGPLPSTDTQYF.

This clone was seen only once. The chain joins TRBV20-1 to TRBJ2-5; no clear D. Germline lookup yields CDR1 DFQATT and CDR2 SNEGSKA (reference sequence). The CDR3 is made up of 10 amino acids. V was clipped by 4 bases and J by 4 bases, with 4 bases between them. The CDR3 spells CSATGETQYF. Here the CDR3 DNA reads TGCAGTGCTACCGGAGAGACCCAGTACTTC.

This chain joins TRBV10-3 and TRBJ2-1; 12 bases map to TRBD2. Germline CDR1 is ENHRY and CDR2 is SYGVKD. J lost 0 bases, V lost 6 bases, and 3 bases had no gene match. The CDR3 runs to 16 residues. The DNA of the CDR3 is TGTGCCATCAGCCTAGCGGGGGGGGCCTCCTACAATGAGCAGTTCTTC. Its translation: CAISLAGGASYNEQFF.

The V gene is TRBV27, the J gene TRBJ2-6, with a weak D call TRBD1 (7 bases). This CDR3 has 17 residues. Per germline, CDR1 MNHEY and CDR2 SMNVEV (reference sequence). V lost 6 bases and J 0 bases, leaving 15 bases between the germline ends. In DNA, the CDR3 is TGTGCCAGCAGCCAGGGGGGACCCCACTCTGGGGCCAACGTCCTGACTTTC. Protein sequence: CASSQGGPHSGANVLTF.

Only one count was recorded for this clone. The V and J genes are TRBV25-1 and TRBJ1-3; TRBD1 aligns across 7 bases. The V gene's germline CDR1 is MGHDK and CDR2 SYGVNS. Trimming at V came to 2 bases and at J to 0 bases, leaving 4 bases not matched to a gene. This CDR3 spans 16 amino acids. DNA for the CDR3: TGTGCCAGCAGTGAAAACAGGGGTAGCTCTGGAAACACCATATATTTT. Its protein product is CASSENRGSSGNTIYF.

The rearrangement uses TRBV5-1 and TRBJ1-6; 10 nucleotides match TRBD1. The V gene end was trimmed by 0 bases and the J gene end by 11 bases; junction bases not matched to a gene: 8. In germline, CDR1 is SGHRS, CDR2 YFSETQ. The CDR3 length is 16 residues. CDR3 DNA: TGCGCCAGCAGCTTGGGTGGGACAGGGGTCGAACCACCCCTCCACTTT. It is translated as CASSLGGTGVEPPLHF.

The gene calls are TRBV19 and TRBJ2-1; 12 nucleotides agree with TRBD2. V was clipped by 6 bases and J by 7 bases; unmatched bases: 10. The CDR3 has 16 amino acids. Germline values: CDR1 LNHDA, CDR2 SQIVND (reference sequence). In nucleotides, the CDR3 is TGTGCCAGTAGGAGGGGGACTAGCGGGTTGTTAAATGAGCAGTTCTTC. It encodes CASRRGTSGLLNEQFF.

This sequence joins TRBV5-4 and TRBJ1-5; no firm D call. Trimming shortened V by 0 bases and J by 5 bases, and 6 bases separated the two germline ends. The CDR3 has 13 residues. Per the germline V gene, CDR1 is SGHNT and CDR2 is YYREEE (reference sequence). The CDR3 DNA reads TGTGCCAGCAGCTTGGATCGGGATCAGCCCCAGCATTTT. It is translated as CASSLDRDQPQHF. The full variable domain, its missing parts supplied by reference TRBV5-4 and TRBJ1-5, is ETGVTQSPTHLIKTRGQQVTLRCSSQSGHNTVSWYQQALGQGPQFIFQYYREEENGRGNFPPRFSGLQFPNYSSELNVNALELDDSALYLCASSLDRDQPQHFGDGTRLSIL.

The chain has TRBV19 and TRBJ1-2; D unresolved. The V end was cut by 5 bases, the J end by 2 bases, with 6 bases between. The CDR3 is 12 residues long. Germline CDR1 LNHDA, CDR2 SQIVND (reference sequence). DNA for the CDR3: TGTGCCAGTAGTCCGGGAAACTATGGCTACACCTTC. It codes for CASSPGNYGYTF.

Only one count was recorded for this clone. The genes are TRBV7-7 and TRBJ2-3; the D gene is possibly TRBD1 (6 bases). The CDR3 spans 15 residues. V was trimmed by 1 base and J by 0 bases, leaving 8 bases between them. CDR1 is SSHAT and CDR2 is FNYEAQ in the germline V gene (reference sequence). The CDR3 DNA reads TGTGCCAGCAGCTTAGGCGGACAGAGCACAGATACGCAGTATTTT. Protein sequence: CASSLGGQSTDTQYF.

This clone is a singleton in its sample. V is TRBV6-1 and J is TRBJ2-2; D is unclear. This CDR3 contains 15 residues. The germline gives CDR1 MNHNS, CDR2 SASEGT. Trimming took off 1 base at V and 4 bases at J, with 10 bases between the two ends. CDR3 DNA sequence: TGTGCCAGCAGTGAAGGGATCCTTGGCACCGGGGAGCTGTTTTTT. Translation: CASSEGILGTGELFF.

This chain links TRBV2 with TRBJ2-5; TRBD2 matches at 8 bases. With V trimmed by 8 bases and J by 2 bases, 7 bases remained unmatched. Germline V gene sequence: CDR1 SNHLY, CDR2 FYNNEI. The CDR3 is 14 amino acids. CDR3 DNA: TGTGCCAGCCTCAGGACTAGCCCGCAAGAGACCCAGTACTTC. It codes for CASLRTSPQETQYF.

The V call is TRBV2, the J call TRBJ1-3; maybe TRBD1 (6 bases). The CDR3 has 15 residues. Germline V gives CDR1 SNHLY, CDR2 FYNNEI. Trimming cost V 7 bases and J 0 bases, with 13 bases left between them. In nucleotides, the CDR3 is TGTGCCAGCACCTTGACAGGCGTCTCTGGAAACACCATATATTTT. It is translated as CASTLTGVSGNTIYF.

The chain links TRBV9 to TRBJ2-2, with 8 bases matching TRBD1. This CDR3 has 17 amino acids. CDR1 and CDR2 from the germline V gene are SGDLS and YYNGEE. The trim removed 0 bases at V and 1 base at J, leaving 5 bases unmatched. The CDR3 sequence: CASSVGTGTWNTGELFF. CDR3 coding DNA: TGTGCCAGCAGCGTAGGGACAGGGACTTGGAACACCGGGGAGCTGTTTTTT.

V gene TRBV7-2 combines with J gene TRBJ2-3; D is perhaps TRBD1 (6 bases). Trimming pared 5 bases from V and 2 bases from J, leaving 11 bases between. The CDR3 contains 14 residues. Germline CDR1 SGHTA, CDR2 FQGNSA. CDR3 sequence: CASSPTGFTDTQYF. The CDR3 nucleotides are TGTGCCAGCAGCCCGACAGGTTTCACAGATACGCAGTATTTT.

The chain uses TRBV5-6 and TRBJ1-1; weak D call: TRBD1 (5 bases). CDR3 length equals 16 residues. Per germline, CDR1 SGHDT and CDR2 YYEEEE. Trimming took off 0 bases at V and 7 bases at J, with 19 bases between the two ends. CDR3 protein: CASSLANVGGVNEAFF. The CDR3 DNA reads as TGTGCCAGCAGCTTGGCCAACGTGGGGGGAGTGAATGAAGCTTTCTTT.

The chain carries TRBV11-2 and TRBJ1-1; D is undetermined. The CDR3 is 12 residues long. The V end lost 3 bases, the J end lost 4 bases, and 6 bases lay between the germline ends. CDR1 SGHAT and CDR2 FQNNGV come from the germline V gene. The DNA of the CDR3 is TGTGCCAGCAGCTTCGCGATCACTGAAGCTTTCTTT. The encoded protein is CASSFAITEAFF.

V is TRBV4-3 and J is TRBJ2-5; D remains unclear. The V gene lost 4 bases and the J gene lost 2 bases, with 11 bases spanning the gap. The CDR3 is 14 residues long. The germline CDR1 and CDR2 sequences are LGHNA and YSLEER. The CDR3 DNA follows: TGCGCCAGCAGCCGGGTAGGGTGGCAAGAGACCCAGTACTTC. This translates into CASSRVGWQETQYF.

The genes are TRBV6-4 and TRBJ1-4; no reliable D call. Germline V gene data show CDR1 as MRHNA and CDR2 as SNTAGT. The CDR3 is 15 residues long. V was cut by 2 bases and J by 8 bases, with 15 bases left in between. CDR3 in DNA: TGTGCCAGCAGTGACCCGACCCTCCGTAGCGAAAAACTGTTTTTT. It codes for CASSDPTLRSEKLFF.

This rearrangement joins TRBV11-2 to TRBJ2-7; D uncertain. V shed 2 bases and J shed 2 bases, with 10 bases lying between them. Germline V gene data show CDR1 as SGHAT and CDR2 as FQNNGV. The CDR3 length is 14 residues. DNA for the CDR3: TGTGCCAGCAGCTTATTTGACACGACCTACGAGCAGTACTTC. This encodes CASSLFDTTYEQYF.

The chain recombines TRBV18 with TRBJ1-4; D call uncertain. The CDR3 spans 16 residues. The V end was cut by 4 bases, the J end by 8 bases, with 20 bases between. Germline CDR1 and CDR2: KGHSH and LQKENI. The CDR3 nucleotides are TGTGCCAGCTCACTACTACAGAGCGGGGAAGAAGAAAAACTGTTTTTT. Residues: CASSLLQSGEEEKLFF.